The clone carrying this T cell receptor beta chain was counted a few times. The antigen remains undetermined. Each CDR3 protein is one row after TCRdb ran MiXCR on the reads. Among roughly 700,000 distinct CDR3 sequences listed, approximately 33% were seen once. CDR1 and CDR2 from the germline V gene are MNHEY and SMNVEV (reference sequence). The CDR3 runs to 15 residues. The V end lost 4 bases, the J end lost 6 bases, and 18 bases lay between the germline ends. The data belong to a study of T cell repertoires in cytomegalovirus infection. Across the whole study: It was recently identified HLA-C-restricted and well-studied HLA-B-restricted CMV epitopes that the study used. Study-level points and caveats: Summed frequency of public TCR beta families distinguished CMV carriers with the relevant HLA. The ex vivo response was dominated by HLA-C-restricted CMV-specific TCR beta clonotypes.

This sample comprised cultured PBMCs, obtained from culture after CMV antigen stimulation. V and J are TRBV27 and TRBJ2-5; D might be TRBD1 (5 bases). The receptor's source is a human donor in good health (CMV status not recorded). Some clones in this sample may be carry-over from other donors' samples. CDR3 DNA: TGTGCCAGCAGTTCCATAGGACAAAGTGTCCAGACCCAGTACTTC. As protein: CASSSIGQSVQTQYF.